This entry describes one TCR beta chain. What it binds is unknown. The CDR3 contains 14 residues. CDR1 and CDR2 (germline): MGHRA, YSYEKL. Trimming shortened V by 4 bases and J by 0 bases, and 8 bases separated the two germline ends. Regarding treatment: oral pan-JAK inhibitor, 5-10 mg twice daily. This entry belongs to a study of CD8+ T cells in alopecia areata. Whole-study context: The duration of tofacitinib was 6 to 18 months, with 6 months off drug afterward. Broader study findings: On tofacitinib, scalp clonality and expanded CD8+ clones among top 100 fell significantly.

Reverse transcribed after extraction, RNA yielded cDNA as the sequencing template. Assay used: immunoSEQ multiplex PCR; TCRdb lists only in-frame clones, some missing. The sample contains roughly 230,000 clones, around two fifths of which appear only once. Material: CD4+ T cells sorted from blood, obtained around week 37, from a patient treated with tofacitinib. V and J are TRBV4-1 and TRBJ2-3; D is possibly TRBD2 (5 bases). The TCR comes from a human donor with alopecia areata. The CDR3 loop is CASSLASSTDTQYF. The CDR3 DNA reads TGCGCCAGCAGCCTAGCGTCTAGCACAGATACGCAGTATTTT.